Shown below are 31 T cell receptor beta chains from a single sample sequenced in a study of blood T cell repertoires in COVID-19. The protocol was immunoSEQ multiplex PCR, while the TCRdb copy is restricted to in-frame clones and leaves out a portion. Among fewer than 400,000 clones, about 87% were seen once, and the ten largest hold around 9.3%. Specimen: PBMCs or T cells enriched from blood (not recorded which). The receptors come from a woman aged 45-59 years who had recovered from COVID-19.

The chain is built from TRBV28 and TRBJ1-2; 7 bases match TRBD1. J was trimmed by 10 bases and V by 6 bases; bases with no gene match: 11. Germline-derived CDR1 and CDR2 are MDHEN and SYDVKM. The CDR3 runs to 13 residues. CDR3 DNA: TGTGCCAGCAGACCAAACACAGGGGTGGCCTACACCTTC. As protein: CASRPNTGVAYTF.

This clone was seen just once. V gene TRBV7-2 combines with J gene TRBJ1-5; D is unclear. V was clipped by 3 bases and J by 4 bases, with 13 bases between them. CDR3 length: 15 amino acids. Germline V gene data show CDR1 as SGHTA and CDR2 as FQGNSA. CDR3 amino acids: CASSLSGRPNQPQHF. CDR3 coding DNA: TGTGCCAGCAGCTTGTCCGGGAGACCAAATCAGCCCCAGCATTTT.

The sample holds one count of this clone. The chain has TRBV30 and TRBJ1-1, with D unresolved. Trimming left V 0 bases short and J 4 bases short, with 3 bases between. Germline CDR1 and CDR2: GTSNPN and SVGIG (reference sequence). The CDR3 length is 11 residues. CDR3 protein: CAWSVSTEAFF. Here the CDR3 DNA reads TGTGCCTGGAGTGTCAGCACTGAAGCTTTCTTT.

The V and J genes are TRBV11-3 and TRBJ2-3; 9 bases fit TRBD1. This CDR3 spans 15 amino acids. Germline loops: CDR1 SGHNT, CDR2 YENEEA. V dropped 5 bases and J dropped 2; count of bases not matched to a gene: 5. As DNA, the CDR3 is TGTGCCAGCAGCACGGGGACAGGGAACACAGATACGCAGTATTTT. It specifies CASSTGTGNTDTQYF.

This clone appeared a few times. The chain is built from TRBV3-1 (or the pseudogene TRBV3-2) and TRBJ1-1, with D unresolved. The CDR3 is made up of 14 amino acids. With 0 bases removed from V and 2 bases from J, the gap between germline ends came to 7 bases. From germline, CDR1 is LGHDT and CDR2 YNNKEL (reference sequence). CDR3 amino acids: CASSQERGNTEAFF. CDR3 bases: TGTGCCAGCAGCCAAGAACGGGGTAACACTGAAGCTTTCTTT.

The chain uses TRBV6-5 and TRBJ2-1; 7 bases match TRBD1. Trimming removed 6 bases from V and 6 bases from J; junction bases left unmatched: 8. The CDR3 runs to 14 residues. Per germline, CDR1 MNHEY and CDR2 SVGAGI. Here the CDR3 reads CASSRQGEINEQFF. The CDR3 DNA follows: TGTGCCAGCAGCCGACAGGGAGAAATCAATGAGCAGTTCTTC.

The chain couples TRBV4-3 to TRBJ1-4; no definite D call. Looked up from germline, CDR1 is LGHNA and CDR2 is YSLEER. Between the trimmed V and J ends, which lost 0 bases and 8 bases, there was a span of 13 bases. This CDR3 is 15 amino acids long. Here the CDR3 DNA reads TGCGCCAGCAGCCAAGATTGGGCAGCGGGCGAAAAACTGTTTTTT. Its translation: CASSQDWAAGEKLFF.

This clone has only one observation. This chain connects TRBV28 to TRBJ1-5; possibly TRBD1 for D (5 bases). The germline gives CDR1 MDHEN, CDR2 SYDVKM. The CDR3 consists of 15 residues. V lost 6 bases, J lost 2 bases, and 14 bases lay in between. The CDR3 loop is CASRWSGGGNQPQHF. CDR3 nucleotides: TGTGCCAGCAGGTGGAGCGGGGGAGGCAATCAGCCCCAGCATTTT.

The J gene is TRBJ2-3, the V gene TRBV11-3; D possibly corresponds to TRBD2 (5 bases). The V gene's germline CDR1 is SGHNT and CDR2 YENEEA. Between the trimmed V and J ends, which lost 5 bases and 3 bases, there was a span of 12 bases. The CDR3 is 14 amino acids. The CDR3 protein is CASSLGRRTDTQYF. CDR3 DNA sequence: TGTGCCAGCAGCCTCGGACGGAGGACAGATACGCAGTATTTT. Drawing the rest from reference TRBV11-3 and TRBJ2-3, the complete variable domain is EAGVVQSPRYKIIEKKQPVAFWCNPISGHNTLYWYLQNLGQGPELLIRYENEEAVDDSQLPKDRFSAERLKGVDSTLKIQPAELGDSAVYLCASSLGRRTDTQYFGPGTRLTVL.

The chain couples TRBV5-1 to TRBJ1-3; 8 nucleotides agree with TRBD1. The CDR3 is 16 residues long. Germline V lookup: CDR1 SGHRS, CDR2 YFSETQ. Germline trimming cut 4 bases from V and 4 bases from J; bases unmatched to any gene: 10. CDR3 in DNA: TGCGCCAGCAGCCAGGACAGGGTTACGGACGGAAACACCATATATTTT. Residues: CASSQDRVTDGNTIYF.

This clone was seen a few times. The J gene is TRBJ1-1, the V gene TRBV28; the D gene is possibly TRBD1 (5 bases). Germline V gene data show CDR1 as MDHEN and CDR2 as SYDVKM. V shed 3 bases and J shed 8 bases, with 16 bases lying between them. This CDR3 has 14 amino acids. CDR3 amino acids: CASSLGQGGREAFF. The CDR3 DNA reads as TGTGCCAGCAGTTTGGGGCAGGGAGGAAGGGAAGCTTTCTTT.

This clone was seen only once. The chain couples TRBV12-3 or TRBV12-4 to TRBJ1-2, with D unclear. The V end was cut by 3 bases, the J end by 10 bases, with 12 bases between. CDR3 length: 12 amino acids. In nucleotides, the CDR3 is TGTGCCAGCAGTTTGAGCGGGTCGCACTACACCTTC. As protein: CASSLSGSHYTF.

This clone was observed a handful of times. The chain employs TRBV19 and TRBJ1-1; possibly TRBD1 for D (6 bases). Trimming left V 0 bases short and J 5 bases short, with 7 bases between. CDR3 length: 13 residues. CDR1 and CDR2 from the germline V gene are LNHDA and SQIVND (reference sequence). The CDR3 bases are TGTGCCAGTAGTATAGAAGGGGGTACTGAAGCTTTCTTT. Translation gives CASSIEGGTEAFF.

This clone came up a few times. The chain has TRBV30 and TRBJ1-2, with 7 bases identical to TRBD1. The CDR3 is 15 residues long. Germline lookup yields CDR1 GTSNPN and CDR2 SVGIG (reference sequence). V dropped 3 bases and J dropped 7; count of bases not matched to a gene: 14. As DNA, the CDR3 is TGTGCCTGGAGCCGGGACAGCCCGGCCCGAGGTGGCTACACCTTC. Protein product: CAWSRDSPARGGYTF. The full variable domain, completed using reference TRBV30 and TRBJ1-2, is SQTIHQWPATLVQPVGSPLSLECTVEGTSNPNLYWYRQAAGRGLQLLFYSVGIGQISSEVPQNLSASRPQDRQFILSSKKLLLSDSGFYLCAWSRDSPARGGYTFGSGTRLTVV.

This clone showed up just a few times. The rearrangement links TRBV2 to TRBJ1-5; no clear D gene. Per the germline V gene, CDR1 is SNHLY and CDR2 is FYNNEI. Trimming shortened V by 5 bases and J by 5 bases, and 13 bases separated the two germline ends. This CDR3 region has 14 residues. The DNA of the CDR3 is TGTGCCAGCAGTCCGAACGGGGTCGATCAGCCCCAGCATTTT. Residues: CASSPNGVDQPQHF. The entire variable domain, with the rest obtained from reference TRBV2 and TRBJ1-5, is as follows: EPEVTQTPSHQVTQMGQEVILRCVPISNHLYFYWYRQILGQKVEFLVSFYNNEISEKSEIFDDQFSVERPDGSNFTLKIRSTKLEDSAMYFCASSPNGVDQPQHFGDGTRLSIL.

The rearrangement uses TRBV7-9 and TRBJ1-1; D remains unclear. Germline V gives CDR1 SEHNR, CDR2 FQNEAQ (reference sequence). There are 15 residues in the CDR3. V lost 0 bases to trimming and J lost 0 bases, with 8 bases between them. The CDR3 DNA reads as TGTGCCAGCAGCTTAGCGGTCAGGCTGAACACTGAAGCTTTCTTT. Protein sequence: CASSLAVRLNTEAFF.

The chain carries TRBV5-5 and TRBJ1-1; no reliable D call. Trimming pared 0 bases from V and 4 bases from J, leaving 10 bases between. The CDR3 is 14 amino acids. Germline lookup yields CDR1 SGHKS and CDR2 YYEKEE (reference sequence). CDR3 sequence reads: CASSLGRSGTEAFF. The CDR3 DNA follows: TGTGCCAGCAGCTTGGGCAGATCGGGCACTGAAGCTTTCTTT.

This sequence joins TRBV5-1 and TRBJ2-4; 12 nucleotides agree with TRBD1. V was pared by 3 bases and J by 5 bases, with 15 bases of the junction left unmatched. The CDR3 is 19 amino acids. CDR1 SGHRS and CDR2 YFSETQ come from the germline V gene. CDR3 sequence: CASSYSGTGGFARENIQYF. The CDR3 region has the DNA TGCGCCAGCAGCTATTCGGGGACAGGGGGCTTCGCGAGGGAAAACATTCAGTACTTC.

The chain uses TRBV30 and TRBJ1-2; unclear D gene. The CDR3 length is 11 residues. The ends were cut back, 0 bases at V and 4 bases at J, with 3 bases in the middle. The germline gives CDR1 GTSNPN, CDR2 SVGIG (reference sequence). In DNA, the CDR3 is TGTGCCTGGAGTGTACTCTATGGCTACACCTTC. This sequence encodes CAWSVLYGYTF.

The chain recombines TRBV2 with TRBJ1-4, with TRBD1 as a possible D gene (5 bases). The CDR3 length is 13 residues. V dropped 6 bases and J dropped 1 base, with 6 bases sitting between them. Germline lookup yields CDR1 SNHLY and CDR2 FYNNEI. The CDR3 spells CASRQGTNEKLFF. The CDR3 DNA is TGTGCCAGCAGGCAGGGAACTAATGAAAAACTGTTTTTT.

This sequence joins TRBV27 and TRBJ2-1; tentatively, D is TRBD2 (6 bases). This CDR3 region has 14 residues. Germline V lookup: CDR1 MNHEY, CDR2 SMNVEV (reference sequence). V lost 6 bases and J lost 4, with 13 bases in between. CDR3 bases: TGTGCCAGCAGGACGGGGGTCCTGTACAATGAGCAGTTCTTC. This encodes CASRTGVLYNEQFF.

V and J are TRBV19 and TRBJ1-3; TRBD1 matches at 9 bases. V lost 8 bases to trimming and J lost 0 bases; unmatched junction nucleotides: 8. Looked up from germline, CDR1 is LNHDA and CDR2 is SQIVND (reference sequence). CDR3 length equals 16 residues. CDR3 sequence reads: CASGRDRAFSGNTIYF. The CDR3 DNA follows: TGTGCCAGTGGCCGGGACAGGGCTTTCTCTGGAAACACCATATATTTT.

The V and J genes are TRBV7-9 and TRBJ2-3; tentatively, D is TRBD2 (5 bases). Trimming removed 4 bases at V and 3 bases at J, with 14 bases between. This CDR3 is built from 15 residues. The germline V gene encodes CDR1 SEHNR and CDR2 FQNEAQ (reference sequence). The CDR3 loop reads CASSSSRGRTDTQYF. The CDR3 region has the DNA TGTGCCAGCAGCTCAAGTCGAGGGCGGACAGATACGCAGTATTTT.

CDR3: CASSPSPGELFF. The CDR3 region has the DNA TGTGCCAGCAGCCCATCCCCCGGGGAGCTGTTTTTT. V and J are TRBV7-9 and TRBJ2-2; D not resolved. With 5 bases removed from V and 6 bases from J, the gap between germline ends came to 7 bases. Germline V gene lookup returns CDR1 SEHNR and CDR2 FQNEAQ (reference sequence). The CDR3 is 12 residues long.

The rearrangement uses TRBV7-9 and TRBJ2-1; 8 bases are shared with TRBD1. Germline CDR1 SEHNR, CDR2 FQNEAQ (reference sequence). After removal of 5 bases from V and 8 bases from J, the junction contained 8 bases not matched to a gene. The CDR3 is 14 residues long. The CDR3 coding sequence is TGTGCCAGCAGCCAGAGGGACAGGAGAGATGAGCAGTTCTTC. It translates to CASSQRDRRDEQFF.

The CDR3 DNA follows: TGCGCCAGCAGCCCTCTTAGCGGGGGGGCCGATGATACGCAGTATTTT. This codes for CASSPLSGGADDTQYF. V and J are TRBV5-1 and TRBJ2-3, with 11 bases lining up with TRBD2. This CDR3 comprises 16 residues. Germline loops: CDR1 SGHRS, CDR2 YFSETQ. The V segment lost 4 bases and the J segment 6 bases; nucleotides outside the gene matches: 10.

A few counts support this clone. CDR3 residues: CASSFSQNEYEQYF. For the CDR3, the DNA is TGTGCCAGCAGCTTTTCACAGAACGAATACGAGCAGTACTTC. The chain uses TRBV7-9 and TRBJ2-7; D unresolved. Germline CDR1 is SEHNR and CDR2 is FQNEAQ (reference sequence). The ends were cut back, 3 bases at V and 4 bases at J, with 13 bases in the middle. The CDR3 covers 14 residues.

The chain uses TRBV2 and TRBJ2-1; the match to TRBD2 covers 12 bases. The germline V gene has CDR1 SNHLY and CDR2 FYNNEI. The junction had 1 base not matched to a gene; V was cut back by 5 bases and J by 2 bases. This CDR3 comprises 15 residues. The CDR3 here is CASSPSGGAYNEQFF. CDR3 in DNA: TGTGCCAGCAGTCCTAGCGGGGGGGCCTACAATGAGCAGTTCTTC.

This chain links TRBV9 with TRBJ2-1; 9 bases match TRBD1. Germline CDR1 reads SGDLS; CDR2 reads YYNGEE. The CDR3 contains 14 residues. Germline trimming cut 3 bases from V and 8 bases from J; bases unmatched to any gene: 6. CDR3 DNA: TGTGCCAGCAGCGGAACCTACAGGGGGCATGAGCAGTTCTTC. Amino acids: CASSGTYRGHEQFF. Based on the CDR3 plus reference TRBV9 and TRBJ2-1, the full variable domain is DSGVTQTPKHLITATGQRVTLRCSPRSGDLSVYWYQQSLDQGLQFLIQYYNGEERAKGNILERFSAQQFPDLHSELNLSSLELGDSALYFCASSGTYRGHEQFFGPGTRLTVL.

V gene TRBV12-3 or TRBV12-4 combines with J gene TRBJ1-2, with D perhaps matching TRBD1 (5 bases). Deletions cut 6 bases from V and 4 bases from J, with 12 bases between. The CDR3 extends over 13 amino acids. The CDR3 here is CASSPYTGYGYTF. In nucleotides, the CDR3 is TGTGCCAGCAGCCCCTATACAGGCTATGGCTACACCTTC.

The chain couples TRBV3-1 (or the pseudogene TRBV3-2) to TRBJ1-1, with D tentatively TRBD1 (6 bases). The length of the CDR3 is 13 residues. The V end was cut by 3 bases, the J end by 7 bases, with 12 bases between. Germline V CDR1 and CDR2: LGHDT, YNNKEL (reference sequence). The CDR3 sequence: CASSQGGAFEAFF. CDR3 in DNA: TGTGCCAGCAGCCAGGGGGGGGCCTTTGAAGCTTTCTTT.